This T cell receptor (beta chain) was documented in a study of blood T cell repertoires in COVID-19. The CDR3 runs 14 residues. CDR1 and CDR2 (germline): SGHRS, YFSETQ. Trimming removed 0 bases at V and 4 bases at J, with 10 bases between. TCRdb's copy holds only in-frame clones and misses some; the assay was immunoSEQ multiplex PCR. The sample consists of around 250,000 clones, roughly 82% of them appearing once. Sequencing was done on a sample of peripheral blood. This TCR came from an older man with acute or convalescent COVID-19. The V call is TRBV5-1, the J call TRBJ1-1; maybe TRBD1 (6 bases). CDR3 nucleotides: TGCGCCAGCAGCTTGGGGGGGGGCCCCACTGAAGCTTTCTTT. Translation gives CASSLGGGPTEAFF.